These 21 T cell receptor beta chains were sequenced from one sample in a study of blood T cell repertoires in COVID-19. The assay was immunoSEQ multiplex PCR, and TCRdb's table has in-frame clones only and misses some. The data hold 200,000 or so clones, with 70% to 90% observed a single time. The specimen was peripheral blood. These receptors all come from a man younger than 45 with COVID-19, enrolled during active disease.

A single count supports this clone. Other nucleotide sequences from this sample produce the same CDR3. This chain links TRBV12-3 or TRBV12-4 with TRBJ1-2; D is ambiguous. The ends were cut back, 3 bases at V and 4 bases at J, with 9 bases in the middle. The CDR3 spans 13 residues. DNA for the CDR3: TGTGCCAGCAGTTTGGGCCAGAGCTATGGCTACACCTTC. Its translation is CASSLGQSYGYTF.

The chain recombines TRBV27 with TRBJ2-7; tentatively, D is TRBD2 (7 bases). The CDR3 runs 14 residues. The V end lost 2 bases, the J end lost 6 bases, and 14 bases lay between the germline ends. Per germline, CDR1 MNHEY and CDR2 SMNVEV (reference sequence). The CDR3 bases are TGTGCCAGCAGTTTACGGGGGGCGATGGGCGAGCAGTACTTC. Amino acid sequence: CASSLRGAMGEQYF.

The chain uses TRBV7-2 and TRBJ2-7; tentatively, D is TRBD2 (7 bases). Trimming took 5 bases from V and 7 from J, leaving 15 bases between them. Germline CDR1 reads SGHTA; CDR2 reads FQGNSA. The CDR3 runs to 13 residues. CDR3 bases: TGTGCCAGCAGCCCCCGGGGGGCGGGGGAGCAGTACTTC. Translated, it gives CASSPRGAGEQYF.

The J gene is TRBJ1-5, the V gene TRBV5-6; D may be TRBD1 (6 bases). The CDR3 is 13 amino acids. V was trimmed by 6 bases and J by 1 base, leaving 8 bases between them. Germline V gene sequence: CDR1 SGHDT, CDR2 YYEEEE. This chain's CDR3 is CASTDRSNQPQHF. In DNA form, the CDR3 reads TGTGCCAGCACGGACAGAAGCAATCAGCCCCAGCATTTT.

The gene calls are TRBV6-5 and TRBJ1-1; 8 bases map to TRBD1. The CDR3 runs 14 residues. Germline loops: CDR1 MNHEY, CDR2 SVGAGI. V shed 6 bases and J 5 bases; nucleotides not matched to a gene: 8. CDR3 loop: CASRYTGGETEAFF. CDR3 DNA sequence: TGTGCCAGCAGGTACACAGGGGGAGAGACTGAAGCTTTCTTT.

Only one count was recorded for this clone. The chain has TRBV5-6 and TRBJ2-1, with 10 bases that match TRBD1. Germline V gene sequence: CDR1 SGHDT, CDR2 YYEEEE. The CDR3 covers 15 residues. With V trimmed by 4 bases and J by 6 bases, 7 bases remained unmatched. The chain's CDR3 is CASSPDRTGGNEQFF. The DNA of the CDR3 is TGTGCCAGCAGCCCGGACAGGACAGGGGGCAATGAGCAGTTCTTC.

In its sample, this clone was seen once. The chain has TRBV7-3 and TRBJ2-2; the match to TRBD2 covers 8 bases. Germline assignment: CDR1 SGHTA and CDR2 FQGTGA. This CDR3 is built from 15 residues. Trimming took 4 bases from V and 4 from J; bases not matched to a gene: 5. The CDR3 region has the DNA TGTGCCAGCAGCTGGAGCGGGAGCGGCACCGGGGAGCTGTTTTTT. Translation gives CASSWSGSGTGELFF.

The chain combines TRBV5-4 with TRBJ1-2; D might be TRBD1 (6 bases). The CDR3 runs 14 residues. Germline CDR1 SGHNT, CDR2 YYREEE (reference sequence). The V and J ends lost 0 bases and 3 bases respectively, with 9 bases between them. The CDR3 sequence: CASSLAGTHYGYTF. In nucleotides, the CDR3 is TGTGCCAGCAGCTTGGCCGGGACACACTATGGCTACACCTTC.

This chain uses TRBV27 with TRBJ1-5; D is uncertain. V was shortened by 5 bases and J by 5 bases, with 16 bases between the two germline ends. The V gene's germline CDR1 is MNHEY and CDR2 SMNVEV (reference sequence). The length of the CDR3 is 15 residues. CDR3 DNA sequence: TGTGCCAGCAGTCCGGCTCGGGTTTTCGATCAGCCCCAGCATTTT. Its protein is CASSPARVFDQPQHF.

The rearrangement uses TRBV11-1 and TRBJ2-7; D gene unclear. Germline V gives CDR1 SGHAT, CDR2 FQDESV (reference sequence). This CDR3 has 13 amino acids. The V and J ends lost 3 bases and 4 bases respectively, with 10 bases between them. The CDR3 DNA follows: TGTGCCAGCAGCTTCATCCAGGTGTACGAGCAGTACTTC. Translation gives CASSFIQVYEQYF.

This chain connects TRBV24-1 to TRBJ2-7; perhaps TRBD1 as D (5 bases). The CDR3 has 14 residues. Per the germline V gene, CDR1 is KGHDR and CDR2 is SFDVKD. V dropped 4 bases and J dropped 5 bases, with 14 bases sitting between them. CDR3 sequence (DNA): TGTGCCACCAGTGACAACAGGTCTGGGAACGAGCAGTACTTC. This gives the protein CATSDNRSGNEQYF.

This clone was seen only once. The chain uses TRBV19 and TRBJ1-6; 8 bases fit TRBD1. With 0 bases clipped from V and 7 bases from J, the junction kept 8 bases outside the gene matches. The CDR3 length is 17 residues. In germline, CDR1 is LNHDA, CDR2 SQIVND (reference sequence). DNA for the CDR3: TGTGCCAGTAGTATAGATCCTACAGGGGGAAAGAATTCACCCCTCCACTTT. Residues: CASSIDPTGGKNSPLHF. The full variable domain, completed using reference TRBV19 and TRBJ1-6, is DGGITQSPKYLFRKEGQNVTLSCEQNLNHDAMYWYRQDPGQGLRLIYYSQIVNDFQKGDIAEGYSVSREKKESFPLTVTSAQKNPTAFYLCASSIDPTGGKNSPLHFGNGTRLTVT.

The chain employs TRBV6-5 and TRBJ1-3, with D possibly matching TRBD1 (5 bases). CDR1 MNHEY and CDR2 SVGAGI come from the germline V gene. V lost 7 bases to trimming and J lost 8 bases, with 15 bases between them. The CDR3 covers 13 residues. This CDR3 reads CASTPRAGDTIYF. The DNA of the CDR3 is TGTGCCAGCACTCCCAGGGCAGGAGACACCATATATTTT.

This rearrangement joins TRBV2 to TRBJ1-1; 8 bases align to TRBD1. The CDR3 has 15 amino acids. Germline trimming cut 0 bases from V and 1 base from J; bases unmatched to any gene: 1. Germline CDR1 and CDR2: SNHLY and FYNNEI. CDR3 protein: CASSEATGGNTEAFF. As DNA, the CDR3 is TGTGCCAGCAGTGAAGCAACAGGGGGGAACACTGAAGCTTTCTTT.

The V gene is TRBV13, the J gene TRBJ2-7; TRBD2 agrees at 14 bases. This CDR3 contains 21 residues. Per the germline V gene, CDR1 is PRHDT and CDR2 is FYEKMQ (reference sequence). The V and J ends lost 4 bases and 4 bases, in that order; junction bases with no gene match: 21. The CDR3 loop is CASSSTVPWEGTSGSSYEQYF. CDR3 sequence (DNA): TGTGCCAGCAGCTCTACAGTTCCGTGGGAGGGGACTAGCGGGAGTAGTTACGAGCAGTACTTC.

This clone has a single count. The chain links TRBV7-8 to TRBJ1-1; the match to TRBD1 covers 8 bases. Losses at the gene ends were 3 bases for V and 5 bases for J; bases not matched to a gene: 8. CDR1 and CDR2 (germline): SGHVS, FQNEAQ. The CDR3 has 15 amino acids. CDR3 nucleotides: TGTGCCAGCAGCTTCACAGGGGGTATCAAAACTGAAGCTTTCTTT. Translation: CASSFTGGIKTEAFF. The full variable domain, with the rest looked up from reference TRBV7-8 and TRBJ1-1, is GAGVSQSPRYKVAKRGQDVALRCDPISGHVSLFWYQQALGQGPEFLTYFQNEAQLDKSGLPSDRFFAERPEGSVSTLKIQRTQQEDSAVYLCASSFTGGIKTEAFFGQGTRLTVV.

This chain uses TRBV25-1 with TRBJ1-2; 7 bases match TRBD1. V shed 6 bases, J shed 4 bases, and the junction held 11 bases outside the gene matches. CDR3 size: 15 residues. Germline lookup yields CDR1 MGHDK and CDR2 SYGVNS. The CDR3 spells CASRDQGDTGYGYTF. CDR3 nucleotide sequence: TGTGCCAGCAGGGATCAGGGGGATACCGGCTATGGCTACACCTTC.

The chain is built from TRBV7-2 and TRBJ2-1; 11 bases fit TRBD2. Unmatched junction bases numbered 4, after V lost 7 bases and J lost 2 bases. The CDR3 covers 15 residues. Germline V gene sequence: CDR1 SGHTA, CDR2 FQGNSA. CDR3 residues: CASIPTSGTYNEQFF. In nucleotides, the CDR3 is TGTGCCAGCATCCCGACTAGCGGGACCTACAATGAGCAGTTCTTC.

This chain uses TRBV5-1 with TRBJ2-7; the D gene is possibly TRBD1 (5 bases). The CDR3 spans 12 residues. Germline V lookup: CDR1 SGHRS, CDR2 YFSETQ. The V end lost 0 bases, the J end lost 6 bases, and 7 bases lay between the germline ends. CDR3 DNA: TGCGCCAGCAGCTTGGCAGGGCCCGAGCAGTACTTC. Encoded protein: CASSLAGPEQYF.

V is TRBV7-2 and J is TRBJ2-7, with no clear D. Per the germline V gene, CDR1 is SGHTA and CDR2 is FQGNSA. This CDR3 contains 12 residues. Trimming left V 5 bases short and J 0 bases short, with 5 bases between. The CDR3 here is CASSRSSYEQYF. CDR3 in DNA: TGTGCCAGCAGCCGGAGCTCCTACGAGCAGTACTTC.

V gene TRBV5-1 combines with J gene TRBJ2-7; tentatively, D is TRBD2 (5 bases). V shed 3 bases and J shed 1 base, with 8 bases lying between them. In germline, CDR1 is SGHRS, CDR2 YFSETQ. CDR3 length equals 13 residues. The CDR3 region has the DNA TGCGCCAGCAGCTCGACGGGATCCTACGAGCAGTACTTC. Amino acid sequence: CASSSTGSYEQYF.